This T cell receptor (beta chain) was sequenced in a study of cytomegalovirus exposure and HLA in healthy donors. On the study more broadly: HLA-typed donors were the source of about 85 million unique TCRs, which an early data release held. Study results and caveats: When a later analysis was performed, an Asian-associated ancestry cluster reportedly had fewer N-insertions than the approximately 700-donor mean. It was about 180 TCR beta chains that were listed as cytomegalovirus-associated. Near-uniform donor sequencing depth was presumed by presence/absence analyses.

Remarks on this clone: Its matching antigen is unknown.

The CDR3 runs to 13 residues. V shed 0 bases and J 9 bases; nucleotides not matched to a gene: 3. Germline loops: CDR1 SGDLS, CDR2 YYNGEE. Primers: 60 Vbeta forward and 13 Jbeta reverse. Produced via immunoSEQ multiplex PCR; TCRdb's table is partial and in-frame only. The data hold roughly 100,000 clones, with around 77% observed a single time. This sequence joins TRBV9 and TRBJ2-1, with TRBD1 identical over 7 bases. The specimen was PBMCs. This TCR derives from a female donor in good health and CMV-seronegative. CDR3 region: CASSVGGGSEQFF. The CDR3, as DNA: TGTGCCAGCAGCGTAGGAGGGGGCAGTGAGCAGTTCTTC.